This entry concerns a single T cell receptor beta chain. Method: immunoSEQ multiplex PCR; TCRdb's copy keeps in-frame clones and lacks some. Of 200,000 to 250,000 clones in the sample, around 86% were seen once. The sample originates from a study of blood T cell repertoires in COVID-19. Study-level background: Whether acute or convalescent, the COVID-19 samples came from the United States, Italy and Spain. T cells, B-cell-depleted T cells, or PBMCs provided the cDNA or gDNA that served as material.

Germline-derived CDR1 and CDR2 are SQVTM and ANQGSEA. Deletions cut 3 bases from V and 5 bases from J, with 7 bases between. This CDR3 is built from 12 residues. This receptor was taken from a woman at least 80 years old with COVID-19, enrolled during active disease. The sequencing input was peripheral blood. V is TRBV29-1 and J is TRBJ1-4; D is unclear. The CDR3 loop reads CSVDPGNEKLFF. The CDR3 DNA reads TGCAGCGTTGATCCGGGGAATGAAAAACTGTTTTTT.